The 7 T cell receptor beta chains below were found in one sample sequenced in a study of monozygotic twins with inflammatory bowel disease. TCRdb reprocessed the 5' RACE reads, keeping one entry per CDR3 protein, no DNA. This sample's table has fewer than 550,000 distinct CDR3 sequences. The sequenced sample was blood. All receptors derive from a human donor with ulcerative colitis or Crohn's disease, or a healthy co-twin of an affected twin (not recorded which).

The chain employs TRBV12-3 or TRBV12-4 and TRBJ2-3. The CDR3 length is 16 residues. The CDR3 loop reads CASSLGTAYSTDTQYF.

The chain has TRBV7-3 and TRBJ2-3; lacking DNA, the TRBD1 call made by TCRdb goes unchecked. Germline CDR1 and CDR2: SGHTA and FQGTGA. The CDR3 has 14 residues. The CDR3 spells CASSLNPGTDTQYF.

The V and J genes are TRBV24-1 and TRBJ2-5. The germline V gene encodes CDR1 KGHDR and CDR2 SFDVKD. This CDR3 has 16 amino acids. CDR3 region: CATGPGRTEYQETQYF.

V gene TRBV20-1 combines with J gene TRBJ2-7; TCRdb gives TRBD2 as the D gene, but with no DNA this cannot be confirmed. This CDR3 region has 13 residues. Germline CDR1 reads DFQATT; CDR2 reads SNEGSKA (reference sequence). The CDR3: CSAVGLAGAEQYF.

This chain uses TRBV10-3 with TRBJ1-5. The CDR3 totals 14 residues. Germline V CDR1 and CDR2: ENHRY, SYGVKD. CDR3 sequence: CAISERQINQPQHF.

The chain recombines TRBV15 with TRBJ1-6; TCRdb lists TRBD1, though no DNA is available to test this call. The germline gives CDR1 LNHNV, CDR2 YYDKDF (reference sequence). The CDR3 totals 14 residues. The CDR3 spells CATSRVDRDSPLHF.

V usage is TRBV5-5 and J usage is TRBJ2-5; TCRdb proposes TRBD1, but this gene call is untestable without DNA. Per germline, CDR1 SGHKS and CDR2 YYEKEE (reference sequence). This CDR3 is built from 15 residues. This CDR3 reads CASSSFAGAGETQYF.